Listed here are 26 T cell receptor beta chains from one sample, sequenced in a study of T cells in Graves' hyperthyroidism and ophthalmopathy (dated by TCRdb to the late 2010s). Library construction relied on multiplex PCR. TCRdb records Illumina HiSeq 2000 as the sequencer. The TCR beta CDR3 regions were amplified from the RNA transcripts. A first-round RT-PCR of the TCR CDR3 used the HTBI primer set with the Qiagen OneStep RT-PCR kit. TCRdb itself trimmed the public reads at Q25 with fastp, ran MiXCR and retained productive beta chains. Merged by CDR3 protein, the rows form single entries marked with the most common genes and DNA. This sample lists 250,000 to 300,000 distinct CDR3 sequences; roughly an eighth were detected once. In total, the top ten clones hold approximately 7.9% of the sample. The sequenced sample consisted of blood. These receptors all come from a woman between 40 and 55 years old with Graves' hyperthyroidism.

This clonotype was observed at least ten times. One end of the junction fails to match germline, which may point to a read error. V gene TRBV2 combines with J gene TRBJ2-1; no reliable D call. The CDR3 is made up of 13 amino acids. Germline CDR1 reads SNHLY; CDR2 reads FYNNEI. The CDR3: CASSGDSHNEQFF. As DNA, the CDR3 is TGTGCCAGCAGTGGAGACTCCCACAATGAGCAGTTCTTC.

In its sample, this clonotype was seen many times. This chain uses TRBV7-8 with TRBJ1-4, with D hard to call. V lost 5 bases to trimming and J lost 10 bases, with 11 bases between them. This CDR3 is built from 12 residues. CDR1 and CDR2 from the germline V gene are SGHVS and FQNEAQ. The CDR3 spells CASSPSVGKLFF. As DNA, the CDR3 is TGTGCCAGCAGCCCCTCCGTTGGAAAACTGTTTTTT.

This clonotype showed up just a few times. This chain joins TRBV6-1 and TRBJ2-3; D uncertain. CDR1 is MNHNS, CDR2 SASEGT, per germline. The CDR3 length is 14 residues. V lost 5 bases, J lost 3 bases, and 12 bases lay in between. The CDR3 is CASSQRDSTDTQYF. For the CDR3, the DNA is TGTGCCAGCAGTCAGCGAGATTCGACAGATACGCAGTATTTT.

This clonotype was recorded many times. The DNA for the CDR3 is TGTGCCAGCAGCGGAGAACAGGGGGCCGATGGCTACACCTTC. It is translated as CASSGEQGADGYTF. This chain joins TRBV7-9 and TRBJ1-2; TRBD1 matches 9 bases. V lost 5 bases, J lost 6 bases, and 7 bases stayed unmatched. The germline V gene encodes CDR1 SEHNR and CDR2 FQNEAQ (reference sequence). The CDR3 covers 14 residues.

This clonotype was counted ten times or more. This chain's CDR3 is CASSPPWTGSANTEAFF. In DNA, the CDR3 is TGTGCCAGCAGTCCCCCTTGGACAGGGTCTGCGAACACTGAAGCTTTCTTT. This sequence joins TRBV28 and TRBJ1-1; 8 nucleotides align to TRBD1. The CDR3 covers 17 residues. Germline trimming cut 5 bases from V and 1 base from J; bases unmatched to any gene: 12. CDR1 is MDHEN, CDR2 SYDVKM, per germline.

This clonotype was detected ten times or more. This chain links TRBV6-1 with TRBJ2-1; 7 bases map to TRBD2. This CDR3 has 16 amino acids. Germline V gene data show CDR1 as MNHNS and CDR2 as SASEGT. J lost 3 bases, V lost 0 bases, and 5 bases had no gene match. The CDR3 is CASSEATGRNYNEQFF. Here the CDR3 DNA reads TGTGCCAGCAGTGAAGCGACCGGGAGGAACTACAATGAGCAGTTCTTC.

This clonotype was observed at least ten times. V gene TRBV6-1 combines with J gene TRBJ2-7, with TRBD1 as a possible D gene (6 bases). The CDR3 has 14 amino acids. V lost 6 bases, J lost 1 base, and 13 bases lay in between. Germline V gene lookup returns CDR1 MNHNS and CDR2 SASEGT. Here the CDR3 reads CASRDTGRSYEQYF. In DNA, the CDR3 is TGTGCCAGCAGAGATACAGGGCGATCCTACGAGCAGTACTTC.

This clonotype has at least ten counts. V usage is TRBV6-6 and J usage is TRBJ2-5, with D possibly matching TRBD2 (6 bases). The CDR3 runs 16 residues. Germline CDR1 reads MNHNY; CDR2 reads SVGAGI (reference sequence). Between the trimmed V and J ends, which lost 0 bases and 2 bases, there was a span of 13 bases. The CDR3 loop reads CASSYSFGSGQETQYF. DNA of the CDR3: TGTGCCAGCAGTTACTCTTTCGGTAGCGGTCAAGAGACCCAGTACTTC.

The chain uses TRBV15 and TRBJ2-5; a possible D gene is TRBD2 (7 bases). Deletions cut 4 bases from V and 8 bases from J, with 17 bases between. There are 14 residues in the CDR3. The V gene's germline CDR1 is LNHNV and CDR2 YYDKDF (reference sequence). CDR3 sequence (DNA): TGTGCCACCAGCAATGAGGGGGAGGGAATTACCCAGTACTTC. It yields the protein CATSNEGEGITQYF.

The chain carries TRBV15 and TRBJ2-2; 7 bases fit TRBD1. J was trimmed by 7 bases and V by 3 bases; bases with no gene match: 2. The CDR3 extends over 13 amino acids. CDR1 and CDR2 (germline): LNHNV, YYDKDF (reference sequence). The CDR3 DNA reads as TGTGCCACCAGCAGTGACAGGGTCGGGGAGCTGTTTTTT. Translation gives CATSSDRVGELFF.

This clonotype has just a few counts. This chain uses TRBV10-3 with TRBJ1-1, with 7 positions matching TRBD1. CDR3 length: 14 amino acids. The germline V gene has CDR1 ENHRY and CDR2 SYGVKD. Trimming removed 8 bases from V and 4 bases from J; junction bases left unmatched: 10. CDR3 nucleotide sequence: TGTGCCATCGCCGATCAGGGGGTTGGCACTGAAGCTTTCTTT. It translates to CAIADQGVGTEAFF.

In its sample, this clonotype was seen many times. The V and J genes are TRBV11-2 and TRBJ2-2; TRBD1 might be the D (6 bases). The CDR3 is 14 residues long. Looked up from germline, CDR1 is SGHAT and CDR2 is FQNNGV. The V end was cut by 7 bases, the J end by 1 base, with 10 bases between. Written as DNA, the CDR3 is TGTGCCAGCACCCGGACAGTGAACACCGGGGAGCTGTTTTTT. Translated: CASTRTVNTGELFF.

This clonotype was seen many times. In DNA, the CDR3 is TGTGCTAGTGGTTTGAGTGGTAATTCACCCCTCCACTTT. Its protein product is CASGLSGNSPLHF. The V and J genes are TRBV12-5 and TRBJ1-6; D is unresolved. The CDR3 has 13 amino acids. Germline V CDR1 and CDR2: LGHNT, FRNRAP. The ends were cut back, 2 bases at V and 6 bases at J, with 5 bases in the middle.

The chain employs TRBV4-1 and TRBJ2-2, with TRBD2 matching over 9 bases. The trim removed 4 bases at V and 8 bases at J, leaving 11 bases unmatched. Germline-derived CDR1 and CDR2 are MGHRA and YSYEKL. The CDR3 contains 16 residues. The CDR3 reads CASSRGLAPLVGELFF. As DNA, the CDR3 is TGCGCCAGCAGCCGTGGACTAGCGCCCTTGGTAGGGGAGCTGTTTTTT.

This clonotype was picked up a small number of times. This chain uses TRBV6-1 with TRBJ2-6; a weak D match, TRBD2 (7 bases). CDR1 and CDR2 from the germline V gene are MNHNS and SASEGT. This CDR3 contains 15 residues. Between the trimmed V and J ends, which lost 9 bases and 4 bases, there was a span of 16 bases. The CDR3 sequence is CARNGGGAGANVLTF. CDR3 nucleotides: TGTGCCAGAAATGGGGGGGGGGCCGGGGCCAACGTCCTGACTTTC.

The chain employs TRBV7-6 and TRBJ2-3; 7 nucleotides align to TRBD2. Germline V gives CDR1 SGHVS, CDR2 FNYEAQ. V lost 0 bases and J lost 6; bases outside the gene matches: 3. CDR3 length: 14 residues. CDR3: CASSLAVGGDTQYF. CDR3 nucleotides: TGTGCCAGCAGCTTAGCCGTGGGGGGGGATACGCAGTATTTT.

The V gene is TRBV4-2, the J gene TRBJ2-3; 7 positions match TRBD2. Per germline, CDR1 LGHNA and CDR2 YNFKEQ. After removal of 0 bases from V and 7 bases from J, the junction contained 10 bases not matched to a gene. This CDR3 comprises 16 residues. The CDR3 protein is CASSQDLAGDTYTQYF. As DNA, the CDR3 is TGTGCCAGCAGCCAAGATCTGGCGGGAGACACCTATACGCAGTATTTT.

This clonotype was seen many times. The chain combines TRBV6-5 with TRBJ1-6, with TRBD1 matching over 9 bases. Germline V gene sequence: CDR1 MNHEY, CDR2 SVGAGI. The CDR3 sequence is 15 residues long. V gave up 2 bases and J gave up 7 bases; unmatched junction bases: 3. CDR3 nucleotides: TGTGCCAGCAGTTACCACAGGGGGCTGAATTCACCCCTCCACTTT. This gives the protein CASSYHRGLNSPLHF.

This clonotype turned up a few times. The rearrangement links TRBV24-1 to TRBJ1-2, with a weak D call TRBD1 (5 bases). Germline CDR1 and CDR2: KGHDR and SFDVKD. The length of the CDR3 is 13 residues. Trimming removed 3 bases at V and 3 bases at J, with 7 bases between. Here the CDR3 reads CATSDQGHYGYTF. CDR3 nucleotides: TGTGCCACCAGTGATCAGGGACACTATGGCTACACCTTC.

This clonotype was counted at least ten times. The chain is built from TRBV18 and TRBJ1-4; D unresolved. Per germline, CDR1 KGHSH and CDR2 LQKENI. Trimming took 8 bases from V and 0 from J, leaving 7 bases between them. The CDR3 length is 13 residues. CDR3 sequence (DNA): TGTGCCAGCCAATCCTCAACTAATGAAAAACTGTTTTTT. Translated, it gives CASQSSTNEKLFF.

This clonotype occurred many times. The V gene is TRBV6-1, the J gene TRBJ2-5; D gene unclear. Looked up from germline, CDR1 is MNHNS and CDR2 is SASEGT. V lost 5 bases, J lost 7 bases, and 14 bases lay in between. The CDR3 length is 13 residues. CDR3 amino acids: CASSYPLIGTQYF. The CDR3 DNA sequence: TGTGCCAGCAGTTACCCTTTAATAGGGACCCAGTACTTC.

In this sample, this clonotype turned up many times. V is TRBV19 and J is TRBJ1-1; the D gene is possibly TRBD1 (6 bases). The V gene's germline CDR1 is LNHDA and CDR2 SQIVND (reference sequence). The CDR3 contains 14 residues. V was cut by 6 bases and J by 2 bases, with 13 bases left in between. Here the CDR3 reads CASSPGTINTEAFF. CDR3 DNA sequence: TGTGCCAGTAGCCCCGGGACAATAAACACTGAAGCTTTCTTT.

This clonotype has a handful of counts. The CDR3 reads CASSRSGTGANEQFF. The DNA for the CDR3 is TGTGCCAGCAGTCGGTCCGGGACAGGGGCGAATGAGCAGTTCTTC. The V gene is TRBV14, the J gene TRBJ2-1; the match to TRBD1 covers 10 bases. With V trimmed by 6 bases and J by 7 bases, 9 bases remained unmatched. Germline CDR1 is SGHDN and CDR2 is FVKESK. The CDR3 loop spans 15 amino acids.

Concerning this clonotype: A read error is possible here, since a much larger clone lies one base away. The conserved final phenylalanine or tryptophan is absent from the CDR3, which likely points to a read error. The rearrangement links TRBV18 to TRBJ1-1, with 10 bases fitting TRBD1. Germline values: CDR1 KGHSH, CDR2 LQKENI. V lost 7 bases to trimming and J lost 6 bases; unmatched junction nucleotides: 5. This CDR3 is built from 13 residues. CDR3 sequence reads: CASLMDRGAEAFL. Written as DNA, the CDR3 is TGTGCCAGCTTAATGGACAGGGGGGCTGAAGCTTTCCTT.

This clonotype was counted many times. The V and J genes are TRBV6-1 and TRBJ2-7; 8 bases fit TRBD1. The CDR3 is 14 residues long. J was trimmed by 6 bases and V by 3 bases; bases with no gene match: 7. CDR1 MNHNS and CDR2 SASEGT come from the germline V gene. This CDR3 reads CASSDARGPGEQYF. The CDR3 bases are TGTGCCAGCAGTGATGCCAGGGGGCCCGGCGAGCAGTACTTC.

This clonotype has a handful of counts. This chain links TRBV19 with TRBJ2-1; 7 nucleotides match TRBD2. Germline lookup yields CDR1 LNHDA and CDR2 SQIVND (reference sequence). V shed 5 bases and J 2 bases; nucleotides not matched to a gene: 6. The CDR3 has 15 residues. The CDR3 bases are TGTGCCAGTAGTGAACTAGCGACTACCTACAATGAGCAGTTCTTC. It translates to CASSELATTYNEQFF.